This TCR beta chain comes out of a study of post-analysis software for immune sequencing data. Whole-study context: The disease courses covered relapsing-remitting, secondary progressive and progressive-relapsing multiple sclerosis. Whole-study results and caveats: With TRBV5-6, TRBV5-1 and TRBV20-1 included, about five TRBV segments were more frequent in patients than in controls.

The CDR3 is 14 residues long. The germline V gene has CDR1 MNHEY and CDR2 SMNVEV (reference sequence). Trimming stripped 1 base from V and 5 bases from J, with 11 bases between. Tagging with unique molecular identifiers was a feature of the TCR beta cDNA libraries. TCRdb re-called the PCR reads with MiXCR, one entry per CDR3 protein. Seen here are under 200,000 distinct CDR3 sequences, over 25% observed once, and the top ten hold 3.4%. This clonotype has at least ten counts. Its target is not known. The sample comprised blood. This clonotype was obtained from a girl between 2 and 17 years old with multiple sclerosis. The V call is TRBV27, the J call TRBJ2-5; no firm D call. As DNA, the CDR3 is TGTGCCAGCAGTTTATTTAAGGGATGGGAGACCCAGTACTTC. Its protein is CASSLFKGWETQYF.